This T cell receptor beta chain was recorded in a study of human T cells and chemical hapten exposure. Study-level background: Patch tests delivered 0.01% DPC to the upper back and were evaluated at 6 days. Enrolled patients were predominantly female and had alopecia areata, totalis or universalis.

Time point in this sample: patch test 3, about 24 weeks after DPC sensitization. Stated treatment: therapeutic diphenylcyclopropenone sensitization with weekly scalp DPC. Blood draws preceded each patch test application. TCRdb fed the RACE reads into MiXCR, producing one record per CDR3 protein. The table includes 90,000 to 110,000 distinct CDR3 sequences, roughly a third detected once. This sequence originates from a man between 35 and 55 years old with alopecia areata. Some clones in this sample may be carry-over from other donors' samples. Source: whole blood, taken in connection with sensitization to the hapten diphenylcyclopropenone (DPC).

The CDR3 region is CASSSRGQSNEKLFF. DNA for the CDR3: TGTGCCAGCAGCTCCCGGGGACAGTCCAATGAAAAACTGTTTTTT. J is TRBJ1-4 and V is TRBV7-8; 7 bases match TRBD1. V lost 4 bases to trimming and J lost 5 bases; unmatched junction nucleotides: 7. There are 15 residues in the CDR3. Germline loops: CDR1 SGHVS, CDR2 FQNEAQ.